This entry lists 14 T cell receptor beta chains sequenced from one sample in a study of regulatory T cells in long-lasting Graves disease. Building the TCR beta libraries relied on iRepertoire HTBI primers, and CDR3 regions underwent Arm-PCR. Each CDR3 protein is one row after TCRdb ran MiXCR on the multiplex PCR reads. The sample lists 400,000 to 500,000 distinct CDR3 sequences; 15% were seen once. As for time point: newly diagnosed GD, antithyroid drugs for less than 3 months. RNA extracted from PBMCs served as the sequencing template. These same data were also listed under a study on T cells in Graves' hyperthyroidism and ophthalmopathy.

The sequenced sample was peripheral blood mononuclear cells (PBMCs), obtained at new diagnosis, from a patient treated with antithyroid drugs. These receptors came from a woman aged 40 to 50 with Graves disease.

This clonotype has at least ten counts. The chain recombines TRBV19 with TRBJ2-7; 12 bases agree with TRBD2. The CDR3 length is 14 residues. Germline CDR1 reads LNHDA; CDR2 reads SQIVND (reference sequence). V was clipped by 5 bases and J by 6 bases; unmatched bases: 5. CDR3 bases: TGTGCCAGTAGTGCCGGGACTAGCGGGCTCGAGCAGTACTTC. Translated, it gives CASSAGTSGLEQYF.

There are many counts of this clonotype. This chain connects TRBV12-3 or TRBV12-4 to TRBJ2-2, with no clear D. The CDR3 is 11 amino acids. V dropped 10 bases and J dropped 5 bases, with 8 bases sitting between them. CDR3 nucleotide sequence: TGTGCCATCGACCTTACCGGGGAGCTGTTTTTT. It translates to CAIDLTGELFF.

This clonotype was detected a few times. The chain combines TRBV6-2 or TRBV6-3 with TRBJ1-2; 8 bases match TRBD1. Germline V gives CDR1 MNHEY, CDR2 SVGEGT. This CDR3 spans 14 amino acids. V lost 6 bases, J lost 3 bases, and 6 bases stayed unmatched. CDR3 DNA: TGTGCCAGCAGCCCGGACAGGGCTGACTATGGCTACACCTTC. Its translation: CASSPDRADYGYTF.

A word on this clonotype: Since a much larger clone is just one base distant, this may be a read error. The V and J genes are TRBV14 and TRBJ2-1, with 9 bases aligning to TRBD2. There are 15 residues in the CDR3. Germline V gene lookup returns CDR1 SGHDN and CDR2 FVKESK. DNA for the CDR3: TGTGCCGGCAGCCAAAGACTAGCGGCTTACAATGAGCAGTTCTTC. This sequence encodes CAGSQRLAAYNEQFF.

This clonotype came up many times. The chain uses TRBV19 and TRBJ1-1; no definite D call. The CDR3 loop spans 17 amino acids. The V gene's germline CDR1 is LNHDA and CDR2 SQIVND (reference sequence). V lost 1 base and J lost 0, with 15 bases in between. The CDR3 DNA follows: TGTGCCAGTAGTATAGGGAACGGCCTTATAATGAACACTGAAGCTTTCTTT. It translates to CASSIGNGLIMNTEAFF.

This clonotype was detected many times. V usage is TRBV19 and J usage is TRBJ2-7, with TRBD1 as a possible D gene (6 bases). V lost 8 bases to trimming and J lost 5 bases, with 28 bases between them. The length of the CDR3 is 17 residues. The germline V gene has CDR1 LNHDA and CDR2 SQIVND (reference sequence). Here the CDR3 DNA reads TGTGCCAGTCCCCGGATAGGACAGCGTTATAGGGGTGACGAGCAGTACTTC. Residues: CASPRIGQRYRGDEQYF.

The table lists this clonotype with many counts. The rearrangement uses TRBV11-3 and TRBJ2-1, with TRBD2 as a possible D gene (6 bases). CDR3 length: 14 amino acids. The germline CDR1 and CDR2 sequences are SGHNT and YENEEA. V was pared by 5 bases and J by 7 bases, with 15 bases between. CDR3 sequence reads: CASSEGAGRNEQFF. Here the CDR3 DNA reads TGTGCCAGCAGCGAAGGGGCGGGGCGGAATGAGCAGTTCTTC.

J is TRBJ2-3 and V is TRBV12-3 or TRBV12-4; 10 bases agree with TRBD2. The V gene end was trimmed by 10 bases and the J gene end by 5 bases; junction bases not matched to a gene: 6. CDR3 length equals 13 residues. CDR3 loop: CANRLAGEDTQYF. DNA of the CDR3: TGTGCCAACAGACTAGCGGGTGAAGATACGCAGTATTTT.

The chain carries TRBV20-1 and TRBJ1-2, with TRBD1 matching over 7 bases. The CDR3 covers 14 residues. V shed 2 bases and J 3 bases; nucleotides not matched to a gene: 6. Germline V CDR1 and CDR2: DFQATT, SNEGSKA (reference sequence). CDR3 in amino acids: CSARTGQADYGYTF. CDR3 DNA sequence: TGCAGTGCTAGAACCGGACAGGCGGACTATGGCTACACCTTC.

The V call is TRBV27, the J call TRBJ1-4; weak D call: TRBD1 (6 bases). CDR3 size: 14 residues. Germline V gene lookup returns CDR1 MNHEY and CDR2 SMNVEV (reference sequence). Trimming shortened V by 3 bases and J by 5 bases, and 10 bases separated the two germline ends. The CDR3 DNA sequence: TGTGCCAGCAGTTTGGGGACACCCAATGAAAAACTGTTTTTT. It encodes CASSLGTPNEKLFF.

This clonotype occurred a few times. The chain couples TRBV28 to TRBJ2-2; D is possibly TRBD1 (5 bases). With 1 base removed from V and 4 bases from J, the gap between germline ends came to 10 bases. Germline V lookup: CDR1 MDHEN, CDR2 SYDVKM. This CDR3 comprises 15 residues. CDR3 bases: TGTGCCAGCAGTTTATCAGGACAAGTCACCGGGGAGCTGTTTTTT. Its translation: CASSLSGQVTGELFF. Drawing the rest from reference TRBV28 and TRBJ2-2, the complete variable domain is DVKVTQSSRYLVKRTGEKVFLECVQDMDHENMFWYRQDPGLGLRLIYFSYDVKMKEKGDIPEGYSVSREKKERFSLILESASTNQTSMYLCASSLSGQVTGELFFGEGSRLTVL.

In its sample, this clonotype was seen many times. The V gene is TRBV9, the J gene TRBJ2-2; 9 bases align to TRBD2. V was clipped by 4 bases and J by 8 bases; unmatched bases: 12. Looked up from germline, CDR1 is SGDLS and CDR2 is YYNGEE. The CDR3 runs to 16 residues. This CDR3 reads CASSPRSSGREGELFF. CDR3 in DNA: TGTGCCAGCAGCCCCCGTAGTAGCGGGAGAGAAGGGGAGCTGTTTTTT.

There are many counts of this clonotype. This chain connects TRBV20-1 to TRBJ1-5; TRBD1 aligns across 8 bases. Germline CDR1 is DFQATT and CDR2 is SNEGSKA (reference sequence). With 5 bases clipped from V and 0 bases from J, the junction kept 9 bases outside the gene matches. The CDR3 contains 16 residues. CDR3 protein: CSASDRGAYSNQPQHF. As DNA, the CDR3 is TGCAGTGCTTCCGACAGGGGCGCTTATAGCAATCAGCCCCAGCATTTT.

In this sample, this clonotype turned up a few times. The V gene is TRBV5-1, the J gene TRBJ2-2; 8 bases are shared with TRBD2. Losses at the gene ends were 0 bases for V and 5 bases for J; bases not matched to a gene: 3. CDR3 size: 15 residues. The germline V gene encodes CDR1 SGHRS and CDR2 YFSETQ. In DNA form, the CDR3 reads TGCGCCAGCAGCTTGGAACTAGCGGAGACCGGGGAGCTGTTTTTT. As protein: CASSLELAETGELFF.